This paragraph reports one T cell receptor (beta chain). What it recognizes is unknown. The junction had 5 bases not matched to a gene; V was cut back by 5 bases and J by 4 bases. CDR1 SSHAT and CDR2 FNYEAQ come from the germline V gene (reference sequence). The CDR3 runs 15 residues. RNA transcripts served as the template for amplifying TCR beta CDR3 regions. The HTBI primer set drove a first-round RT-PCR of the TCR CDR3. TCRdb re-called the multiplex PCR reads with MiXCR, one entry per CDR3 protein. The repertoire has more than 300,000 distinct CDR3 sequences, 15% to 20% of them found once; the top ten carry 40%. This sample was taken from a study of T cells in Graves' hyperthyroidism and ophthalmopathy. Overall study results and limits: Classification by a 13 V-J model distinguished ophthalmopathy from stable hyperthyroidism.

This rearrangement joins TRBV7-7 to TRBJ2-5, with 12 positions matching TRBD2. The clonotype comes from a man aged 18-30 years with Graves' ophthalmopathy. The sequenced material came from blood. Written as DNA, the CDR3 is TGTGCCAGCAGCCGGACTAGCGGGGCTGGAGAGACCCAGTACTTC. Translated, it gives CASSRTSGAGETQYF.